Listed here are 18 T cell receptor beta chains from one sample, sequenced in a study of T cell repertoires in cytomegalovirus infection. A single record per CDR3 protein comes from TCRdb applying MiXCR to the reads. The table shows approximately 1,000,000 distinct CDR3 sequences, with around 32% occurring only once. Their antigen targets remain unknown. The sequenced sample was cultured CD8+ T cells from PBMCs, obtained from culture after CMV antigen stimulation. Source of these receptors: a human donor in good health (CMV status not recorded). Some clones in this sample may be carry-over from other donors' samples.

This chain connects TRBV7-9 to TRBJ2-5; D may be TRBD1 or TRBD2 (5 bases each). The CDR3 totals 15 residues. V was shortened by 4 bases and J by 2 bases, with 14 bases between the two germline ends. The germline gives CDR1 SEHNR, CDR2 FQNEAQ (reference sequence). The CDR3 sequence: CASSSPRGRQETQYF. CDR3 DNA: TGTGCCAGCAGCTCCCCCCGGGGACGGCAAGAGACCCAGTACTTC.

This chain uses TRBV19 with TRBJ1-1; D might be TRBD1 (5 bases). The CDR3 covers 13 residues. Per the germline V gene, CDR1 is LNHDA and CDR2 is SQIVND (reference sequence). V shed 3 bases and J shed 8 bases, with 13 bases lying between them. CDR3 amino acids: CASSMGTRLEAFF. The CDR3 coding sequence is TGTGCCAGTAGTATGGGGACCCGGCTAGAAGCTTTCTTT. The whole variable domain, filled in from reference TRBV19 and TRBJ1-1, reads DGGITQSPKYLFRKEGQNVTLSCEQNLNHDAMYWYRQDPGQGLRLIYYSQIVNDFQKGDIAEGYSVSREKKESFPLTVTSAQKNPTAFYLCASSMGTRLEAFFGQGTRLTVV.

The gene calls are TRBV15 and TRBJ2-7, with D perhaps TRBD2 (7 bases). This CDR3 comprises 14 residues. Deletions cut 1 base from V and 6 bases from J, with 13 bases between. Germline assignment: CDR1 LNHNV and CDR2 YYDKDF (reference sequence). In DNA form, the CDR3 reads TGTGCCACCAGCAGAGCGGGGGGCCGGGGCGAGCAGTACTTC. It specifies CATSRAGGRGEQYF. Variable domain in full (rest from reference TRBV15 and TRBJ2-7): DAMVIQNPRYQVTQFGKPVTLSCSQTLNHNVMYWYQQKSSQAPKLLFHYYDKDFNNEADTPDNFQSRRPNTSFCFLDIRSPGLGDTAMYLCATSRAGGRGEQYFGPGTRLTVT.

This clonotype was seen repeatedly, ten times or more. The chain has TRBV19 and TRBJ2-1; D not certain. The CDR3 spans 15 residues. Trimming removed 3 bases at V and 2 bases at J, with 11 bases between. The V gene's germline CDR1 is LNHDA and CDR2 SQIVND (reference sequence). The CDR3 reads CASSMDGNPYNEQFF. The CDR3 coding sequence is TGTGCCAGTAGTATGGACGGCAACCCCTACAATGAGCAGTTCTTC.

The V and J genes are TRBV29-1 and TRBJ2-5; 12 bases are shared with TRBD2. The CDR3 is 15 residues long. The V and J ends lost 2 bases and 1 base, in that order; junction bases with no gene match: 2. The V gene's germline CDR1 is SQVTM and CDR2 ANQGSEA. The CDR3 reads CSVELLAGGQETQYF. CDR3 bases: TGCAGCGTTGAATTACTAGCGGGGGGCCAAGAGACCCAGTACTTC.

This rearrangement joins TRBV15 to TRBJ1-2, with no clear D. Germline-derived CDR1 and CDR2 are LNHNV and YYDKDF (reference sequence). The V gene lost 7 bases and the J gene lost 8 bases, with 17 bases spanning the gap. The CDR3 length is 13 residues. The CDR3, as DNA: TGTGCCACCACCTGGGCTACAAATCAAGGCTACACCTTC. As protein: CATTWATNQGYTF.

In its sample, this clonotype was seen a few times. This chain uses TRBV28 with TRBJ1-1; D perhaps matches TRBD1 (5 bases). The length of the CDR3 is 15 residues. Deletions cut 1 base from V and 3 bases from J, with 12 bases between. The germline V gene encodes CDR1 MDHEN and CDR2 SYDVKM. CDR3 DNA: TGTGCCAGCAGTTTATTCGGCAGGGAAGACACTGAAGCTTTCTTT. This encodes CASSLFGREDTEAFF.

The rearrangement links TRBV7-9 to TRBJ1-3; 7 bases fit TRBD1. V lost 2 bases, J lost 0 bases, and 13 bases stayed unmatched. The CDR3 length is 19 residues. Germline CDR1 and CDR2: SEHNR and FQNEAQ (reference sequence). As DNA, the CDR3 is TGTGCCAGCAGCTTAAAGGGACAGACCCTTACCAACTCTGGAAACACCATATATTTT. This gives the protein CASSLKGQTLTNSGNTIYF.

The V gene is TRBV7-8, the J gene TRBJ1-6; D ambiguous. The CDR3 is made up of 15 amino acids. V lost 5 bases and J lost 7, with 15 bases in between. Germline V CDR1 and CDR2: SGHVS, FQNEAQ. CDR3 loop: CASSRAGELNSPLHF. DNA of the CDR3: TGTGCCAGCAGCCGGGCGGGAGAATTGAATTCACCCCTCCACTTT.

The J gene is TRBJ1-1, the V gene TRBV2; TRBD1 might be the D (6 bases). Germline CDR1 and CDR2: SNHLY and FYNNEI. Trimming stripped 6 bases from V and 6 bases from J, with 14 bases between. The length of the CDR3 is 13 residues. CDR3 protein: CASSHGQSPEAFF. The CDR3 DNA reads TGTGCCAGCAGCCATGGACAGTCCCCTGAAGCTTTCTTT.

This clonotype was detected a few times. The V call is TRBV5-6, the J call TRBJ2-7; 8 bases fit TRBD1. Per germline, CDR1 SGHDT and CDR2 YYEEEE. CDR3 length equals 15 residues. V trimming: 4 bases; J trimming: 5 bases; junction bases outside the gene matches: 11. The CDR3 spells CASSLGDRIDDEQYV. In DNA form, the CDR3 reads TGTGCCAGCAGCCTAGGGGACAGGATCGACGACGAGCAGTACGTC.

V gene TRBV2 combines with J gene TRBJ2-7; 12 bases fit TRBD2. Germline V gives CDR1 SNHLY, CDR2 FYNNEI. V lost 5 bases and J lost 4; bases outside the gene matches: 6. The CDR3 covers 15 residues. The CDR3 DNA follows: TGTGCCAGCAGTCCGACTAGCGGGGGACCGTACGAGCAGTACGTC. Translated, it gives CASSPTSGGPYEQYV.

The table lists this clonotype with many counts. V usage is TRBV7-6 and J usage is TRBJ2-7; D remains ambiguous. From germline, CDR1 is SGHVS and CDR2 FNYEAQ. Between the trimmed V and J ends, which lost 5 bases and 6 bases, there was a span of 14 bases. The CDR3 consists of 13 residues. The CDR3 loop is CASSLDGWGEQYF. Here the CDR3 DNA reads TGTGCCAGCAGCCTGGACGGATGGGGCGAGCAGTACTTC.

CDR3 loop: CASSIEGSNEQFF. DNA for the CDR3: TGTGCCAGCAGCATAGAGGGGAGTAATGAGCAGTTCTTC. This rearrangement joins TRBV7-4 to TRBJ2-1, with D perhaps TRBD1 or TRBD2 (5 bases each). The ends were cut back, 5 bases at V and 7 bases at J, with 12 bases in the middle. Germline V gives CDR1 SGHVT, CDR2 SQSDAQ. This CDR3 spans 13 amino acids.

Concerning this clonotype itself: An end of the junction differs from the germline gene, which may be a read error. The chain links TRBV5-1 to TRBJ1-1, with D unresolved. This CDR3 has 15 amino acids. Germline V lookup: CDR1 SGHRS, CDR2 YFSETQ. This CDR3 is CANSLSRVLSTEAFF. DNA for the CDR3: TGCGCCAACAGCCTCTCCCGGGTCCTGAGCACTGAAGCTTTCTTT.

V usage is TRBV2 and J usage is TRBJ2-3, with 8 bases matching TRBD2. Germline assignment: CDR1 SNHLY and CDR2 FYNNEI. V shed 5 bases and J 3 bases; nucleotides not matched to a gene: 7. The CDR3 runs 15 residues. CDR3 coding DNA: TGTGCCAGCAGTAGAGCGGGGGCCTATACAGATACGCAGTATTTT. Residues: CASSRAGAYTDTQYF.

The V call is TRBV29-1, the J call TRBJ1-3; D perhaps matches TRBD1 (6 bases). This CDR3 contains 11 residues. CDR1 and CDR2 from the germline V gene are SQVTM and ANQGSEA. Trimming cost V 4 bases and J 16 bases, with 17 bases left between them. The CDR3 DNA sequence: TGCAGCGTTGTGGACAGTCTCTCTCAGTATTTT. Translation: CSVVDSLSQYF.

The chain uses TRBV7-9 and TRBJ2-7, with D perhaps assigned TRBD1 or TRBD2 (5 bases each). The CDR3 runs 15 residues. Per germline, CDR1 SEHNR and CDR2 FQNEAQ (reference sequence). In DNA, the CDR3 is TGTGTCAGTAAGGAGTCTCGGGGCTCAGGCGGCGAGCAGTACTTC. It encodes CVSKESRGSGGEQYF.